This T cell receptor (beta chain) was sequenced for a study of identical twins. Study-level findings and limits: Zero-insertion analyses were open to partial confounding by invariant MAIT and iNKT cells. The analysis was cross-sectional rather than longitudinal within donors.

Unique molecular identifiers were present on cDNA, and template switching added a universal primer site. One entry per CDR3 protein results from TCRdb running MiXCR on the 5' RACE reads. The table lists 350,000 to 400,000 distinct CDR3 sequences, around 9% of them singletons, with more than 8% in the top ten. This clonotype occurred many times. The antigen remains undetermined. The germline gives CDR1 KGHSH, CDR2 LQKENI. This CDR3 has 13 amino acids. The V gene lost 4 bases and the J gene lost 6 bases, with 10 bases spanning the gap. The chain recombines TRBV18 with TRBJ2-1, with a possible D match to TRBD1 (5 bases). This sequence originates from a woman aged 50 to 65 in good health. The sample taken for sequencing was naive T cells sorted from blood. The CDR3 region is CASSLPGSNEQFF. Written as DNA, the CDR3 is TGTGCCAGCTCACTACCAGGGTCCAATGAGCAGTTCTTC.